Listed below are T cell receptor beta chains from one sample, sequenced in a study of CD4 T cells in relation to SARS-CoV-2 and coronaviruses. For these TCRs, the target antigens are not known. The data were produced by immunoSEQ multiplex PCR, yet TCRdb's version contains in-frame clones alone and is incomplete. Of roughly 16,000 clones detected, roughly 80% appear once; the ten largest clones hold 9.7%. Sequenced material: CD4+ T cells from PBMCs, cultured in vitro. The receptors were gathered from a human donor in good health. Both conserved end residues are part of each CDR3. Each record gives: D gene, clone size, V gene, J gene, CDR3 protein, CDR3 DNA. D genes are given only for firm matches. A row's size may be missing; if present it is once, few, many or a size class.

>NA|NA|TRBV3-1/TRBV3-2|TRBJ1-1
CAVSGDPAGGAFF
TGTGCCGTCTCCGGAGACCCTGCGGGGGGAGCTTTCTTT
>TRBD1|NA|TRBV19|TRBJ2-1
CASSLGTAIDNEQFF
TGTGCCAGTAGTCTCGGGACAGCCATCGACAATGAGCAGTTCTTC
>TRBD1|NA|TRBV25-1|TRBJ2-7
CASSGQGFSSEQYF
TGTGCCAGCAGTGGACAGGGTTTTTCGTCCGAGCAGTACTTC
>NA|NA|TRBV6-5|TRBJ2-2
CASLRGGSTGELFF
TGTGCCAGCCTCCGTGGGGGAAGCACCGGGGAGCTGTTTTTT
>NA|NA|TRBV5-1|TRBJ2-5
CASSSETRKGETQYF
TGCGCCAGCAGCTCAGAGACCAGGAAAGGGGAGACCCAGTACTTC
>TRBD1|NA|TRBV5-1|TRBJ2-4
CASSGTGENIQYF
TGCGCCAGCAGCGGAACAGGGGAGAACATTCAGTACTTC
>NA|NA|TRBV3-1/TRBV3-2|TRBJ1-1
CASSQEGQGGTEAFF
TGTGCCAGCAGCCAAGAGGGGCAGGGTGGGACTGAAGCTTTCTTT
>NA|once|TRBV3-1/TRBV3-2|TRBJ1-5
CASSQGGGNQPQHF
TGTGCCAGCAGCCAAGGAGGGGGCAATCAGCCCCAGCATTTT
>NA|NA|TRBV3-1/TRBV3-2|TRBJ2-7
CASSQAGPRSYEQYF
TGTGCCAGCAGCCAGGCCGGCCCCCGTTCCTACGAGCAGTACTTC
>NA|NA|TRBV6-5|TRBJ1-4
CASNPARGGDEKLFF
TGTGCCAGCAACCCGGCCCGGGGTGGGGATGAAAAACTGTTTTTT
>NA|few|TRBV6-4|TRBJ1-1
CASSDGANTEAFF
TGTGCCAGCAGTGACGGGGCGAACACTGAAGCTTTCTTT
>TRBD1|NA|TRBV10-3|TRBJ1-2
CATDRGGGGVYGYTF
TGTGCTACTGACAGAGGGGGCGGAGGAGTCTATGGCTACACCTTC
>TRBD1|medium-sized|TRBV9|TRBJ1-1
CASSARQGLTEAFF
TGTGCCAGCAGCGCCCGACAGGGGTTGACTGAAGCTTTCTTT
>NA|NA|TRBV11-3|TRBJ2-4
CASSLSYKNIQYF
TGTGCCAGCAGCTTAAGCTACAAAAACATTCAGTACTTC
>TRBD1|NA|TRBV4-1|TRBJ1-4
CASSQSAPGGFEKLFF
TGCGCCAGCAGCCAGAGTGCCCCAGGGGGCTTTGAAAAACTGTTTTTT
>NA|NA|TRBV27|TRBJ1-2
CASSLSFAGSYGYTF
TGTGCCAGCAGTTTATCCTTCGCAGGCTCCTATGGCTACACCTTC
>NA|NA|TRBV10-3|TRBJ1-1
CAISESNVRGEAFF
TGTGCCATCAGTGAGTCGAATGTTCGGGGAGAAGCTTTCTTT
>NA|NA|TRBV10-2|TRBJ1-3
CASRTGDALGNTIYF
TGCGCCAGCCGGACGGGAGATGCCCTCGGAAACACCATATATTTT
>NA|NA|TRBV7-9|TRBJ2-5
CASSLGAGMETQYF
TGTGCCAGCAGCTTAGGTGCAGGAATGGAGACCCAGTACTTC
>NA|NA|TRBV7-8|TRBJ1-1
CASSLGGRGVNTEAFF
TGTGCCAGCAGCTTAGGAGGTCGGGGCGTTAACACTGAAGCTTTCTTT
>NA|NA|TRBV5-1|TRBJ2-5
CASSLRRNQETQYF
TGCGCCAGCAGCTTGAGGAGGAACCAAGAGACCCAGTACTTC
>NA|NA|TRBV5-8|TRBJ1-3
CASSLVGRTGNTIYF
TGTGCCAGCAGCTTGGTGGGGAGGACTGGAAACACCATATATTTT
>NA|NA|TRBV24-1|TRBJ2-1
CATSDSLAVWDNEQFF
TGTGCCACCAGTGATTCCTTAGCGGTGTGGGACAATGAGCAGTTCTTC
>NA|NA|TRBV5-1|TRBJ1-1
CASSLAILTPGTEAFF
TGCGCCAGCAGCTTGGCCATCCTGACCCCGGGCACTGAAGCTTTCTTT
>TRBD2|NA|TRBV6-1|TRBJ2-3
CASSGAAGGSTDTQYF
TGTGCCAGCAGTGGAGCGGCGGGAGGAAGCACAGATACGCAGTATTTT
>NA|NA|TRBV11-2|TRBJ1-1
CASSLPTGWGVTEAFF
TGTGCCAGCAGCTTACCTACAGGGTGGGGGGTCACTGAAGCTTTCTTT
>NA|NA|TRBV29-1|TRBJ2-3
CSVEDMSTDTQYF
TGCAGCGTTGAAGATATGAGCACAGATACGCAGTATTTT
>NA|NA|TRBV3-1/TRBV3-2|TRBJ2-6
CASSNSGANVLTF
TGTGCCAGCTCTAACTCTGGGGCCAACGTCCTGACTTTC
>TRBD1|NA|TRBV13|TRBJ2-3
CASSRGQAGGTDTQYF
TGTGCCAGCAGCCGCGGACAGGCTGGAGGCACAGATACGCAGTATTTT
>NA|NA|TRBV9|TRBJ2-3
CASSVGLTQYF
TGTGCCAGCAGCGTTGGTCTTACGCAGTATTTT
>TRBD2|NA|TRBV20-1|TRBJ2-5
CSASIAGGQETQYF
TGCAGTGCTAGTATAGCGGGAGGCCAAGAGACCCAGTACTTC
>NA|NA|TRBV19|TRBJ2-2
CASRGLTANTGELFF
TGTGCCAGTAGAGGTTTGACCGCGAACACCGGGGAGCTGTTTTTT
>NA|NA|TRBV29-1|TRBJ2-7
CSVGEVSRFYEQYF
TGCAGCGTTGGGGAAGTCAGCCGATTCTACGAGCAGTACTTC
>TRBD2|few|TRBV6-4|TRBJ2-1
CASSELAGASNEQFF
TGTGCCAGCAGTGAATTAGCGGGAGCATCGAATGAGCAGTTCTTC
>NA|NA|TRBV25-1|TRBJ1-4
CASSDPGSTNEKLFF
TGTGCCAGCAGTGATCCCGGATCAACTAATGAAAAACTGTTTTTT
>TRBD1|NA|TRBV19|TRBJ2-7
CASSIDRGLSYEQYF
TGTGCCAGTAGTATAGACAGGGGGCTAAGCTACGAGCAGTACTTC
>NA|NA|TRBV19|TRBJ2-7
CASSIDPSYEQYF
TGTGCCAGTAGTATAGACCCCTCCTACGAGCAGTACTTC
>NA|NA|TRBV3-1/TRBV3-2|TRBJ2-7
CASSPTGALITYEQYF
TGTGCCAGCAGCCCAACCGGGGCCCTAATTACCTACGAGCAGTACTTC
>NA|NA|TRBV19|TRBJ2-1
CASSIVGNNEQFF
TGTGCCAGTAGTATAGTGGGTAACAATGAGCAGTTCTTC
>TRBD2|NA|TRBV5-1|TRBJ2-7
CASSSRLAGTYEQYF
TGCGCCAGCAGCTCCCGACTAGCGGGAACCTACGAGCAGTACTTC
>NA|medium-sized|TRBV10-2|TRBJ2-3
CASSVSIGGGGTDTQYF
TGCGCCAGCAGCGTGTCCATCGGGGGCGGGGGCACAGATACGCAGTATTTT